This TCR beta chain was captured by sequencing in a study of blood T cells in healthy people across ages (dated by TCRdb to about 2015). General notes on the study: Template switching captured roughly one uniquely barcoded TCR beta cDNA molecule per two T cells in model experiments. The study measured age-related changes in TCR beta repertoire diversity using deep sequencing normalized with unique cDNA molecular identifiers. Donors were grouped into four age groups: young (average about 15 years), middle-aged (39), aged (62) and long-lived (about 89). Using the same blood draw, the study looked at two additional independent replicas of 1 million unique cDNA reads for two donors, one aged 18 to 30 and the other aged 80 or older. To avoid experimental bias, donors of different ages were randomly spread across the sequencing lanes. General findings and caveats noted by the study authors: Bulk unsorted PBMC profiling prevented conclusive comparison of naive and antigen-experienced compartments. Estimates of total diversity from one million sequenced T cells were regarded as lower bounds and underestimates. Observed TCR beta diversity per million T cells fell roughly linearly with age, and a significant reduction was already apparent by age about 36. There was a strong correlation between observed TCR beta diversity and the percentage of naive T cells measured by flow cytometry. The CMV infection status of donors was not known, potentially confounding age-related changes in expanded clonotypes. The long-lived group showed more naive CD4+ T cells, fewer expanded clones and increased TCR diversity than the aged group, suggesting age selection.

Spanning cysteine to phenylalanine, the CDR3 consists of 15 amino acids. Kept here is only the CDR3 DNA, which spans 45 bases and is read in frame from base 1. V and J lose 0 bases and 0 bases, and a span of 12 bases separates them. Reading the germline V gene (reference sequence) gives CDR1 DFQATT and CDR2 SNEGSKA. Library prep was done by 5' RACE. Instrument on record: Illumina HiSeq 2500. A second PCR of about 7 to 12 cycles was run with a J-beta primer mix and a sample-barcoded 5' primer. A template-switch 5' adaptor carrying 12 random nucleotides introduced a unique molecular identifier onto each TCR beta cDNA molecule. Each sample yielded at least 3 million CDR3-containing paired-end reads. First-strand cDNA was synthesized from all RNA with the Mint cDNA synthesis kit, primed by a TRBC-specific oligonucleotide. Following uracil-DNA glycosylase treatment, a first 18-cycle PCR with universal primers M1SS and BC2_uni_R was performed on all cDNA. Processing in the source paper ran as follows. Normalization of each sample was performed by random selection of 1 million high-quality reads, each carrying a distinct molecular identifier. Reads with shared molecular identifiers were discarded instead of being binned into consensus sequences. CDR3 identification, clonotype clustering and error correction used MiTCR with a Q25 quality threshold and the strictest error-elimination algorithm. A nonparametric unseen species model with Euler transformation was used to estimate a lower bound on total TCR beta diversity. TCRdb's own reprocessing of the public reads used fastp at Q25 and MiXCR and kept productive beta chains. When rows share a CDR3 protein, they turn into one entry using the most common DNA and genes. The V and J calls here are based on TCRdb, not the publication. This sample is represented by approximately 670,000 distinct CDR3 sequences; around 43% of them were singletons. About 32% of the sample comes from the top ten.

Donors were a few dozen systemically healthy Caucasian individuals from Russia aged about 6 to 100 years. Ten milliliters of peripheral blood were collected from each donor into EDTA-treated Vacutainer tubes. Ficoll-Paque density-gradient centrifugation was used to isolate PBMCs, with at least 7 million per sample. Trizol reagent was used to extract total RNA from the PBMCs, yielding at least 5 micrograms per sample. The percentages of naive CD45RAhigh/CD27high T cells were determined by flow cytometry on a PBMC aliquot from every donor. This clonotype has more than one count but fewer than ten. Its antigen remains unidentified. No base quality values were provided; no much bigger clone lies one nucleotide off.

The sample taken for sequencing was blood. This TCR came from a man older than 75 in good health. The V gene is TRBV20-1 and the J gene is TRBJ2-7; there is no confident call for the D gene. The CDR3 has the sequence CSARDFAGPSYEQYF. The DNA sequence is as follows: TGCAGTGCTAGAGATTTTGCCGGGCCCTCCTACGAGCAGTACTTC.